This T cell receptor beta chain stems from a study of shared clonotypes between healthy human individuals (dated by TCRdb to between 2020 and 2021). Broadly, across the study: The cohort comprised two women and a few men aged 18 to 49 years. The study deeply sequenced blood TCR repertoires of about 5 healthy adults to estimate repertoire size and the extent of clonotype sharing between individuals. Per donor, three plates each were used for CD4 naive and CD4 memory, two for CD8 naive, and one for CD8 memory. Per donor, leukapheresis produced somewhere between about 0.9 and 9.5 billion PBMCs. Libraries were prepared and TCR repertoires were sequenced by different laboratories using diverse techniques, in order to increase sequencing depth and limit assay-specific biases. The full study reports these points: Pairwise subsampling led to the expectation that sequencing depth would affect the degree of clonotype sharing among donors. Sampling was restricted to blood, and TCR repertoires in tissues likely differ from the TCR repertoires found in blood. Sharing across a few donors was observed for roughly 5% of naive CD4, less than 4% of naive CD8, about 2.3% of memory CD4, and over 0.3% of memory CD8 clonotypes. Higher generation probabilities were observed for clonotypes shared by all four sorted-subset donors than for non-shared clonotypes. Naive subsets generally had larger estimated clonotype richness than memory subsets did. Because the study included a small number of donors, the genetic and exposure-history diversity represented was limited. Rarefaction of sorted-subset datasets indicated incomplete sequencing despite the large sequencing depth.

About this clone: Its antigen is still unknown. No quality values exist for individual bases; no much larger clone is one base distant.

CD8 naive samples consisted of CD45RO-negative cells that were positively selected for CCR7, yielding a CD45RA+CCR7+ population without TemRA cells. The donors were healthy, HIV-negative adults with no recently reported acute infections or vaccinations. Every donor was a Caucasian adult residing in Nashville, Tennessee, USA. Blood was collected by leukapheresis, and PBMCs were isolated by Ficoll-Histopaque density gradient centrifugation and then cryopreserved in liquid nitrogen vapor phase. Purity and quantity of every magnetically sorted T cell population were checked by analytical flow cytometry. Genomic DNA was isolated from each sorted fraction and quantified by UV absorbance on a Nanodrop 2000c. TCR CDR3 regions were amplified from genomic DNA by multiplex PCR using the deep immunoSEQ assay. For each cell subset, the extracted genomic DNA was distributed evenly across all wells of several immunoSEQ 96-well plates, and each plate served as one replicate. For sorted subsets, 200 to 250 ng of genomic DNA, equivalent to 25,000 to 35,000 T cell genomes, went into each replicate PCR. Purified libraries were measured with a Qubit 3.0 fluorometer, size-checked on a Bioanalyzer 2100, and measured again with the KAPA Library Quantification kit. Every immunoSEQ 96-well plate was sequenced on a dedicated single-read 150-cycle Illumina NextSeq 550 flow cell. In the authors' own workflow: Because the immunoSEQ output included only junctional sequences and no quality scores, the filtering could not be the same as the filtering used for full-length reads. Sequences were annotated with PyIR, a Python wrapper for IgBLAST v1.9, using IMGT germline references to assign V/J genes and CDR3. Any read was removed if the V/J assignment was weak (E-value above 1e-6), the CDR3 was missing, or the read contained stop codons, out-of-frame junctions, or ambiguous translated residues. V3J clonotypes were defined by identical inferred V gene, J gene, and CDR3 amino acid sequence. Percentage overlap between repertoires was calculated by dividing the number of shared unique clonotypes by the size of the smaller repertoire. Three approaches were used to assess repertoire richness: RTK rarefaction, the Chao1 estimator, and Recon v2.1 estimates of unobserved clonotypes. OLGA was used to compute generation probabilities for all TCRbeta clonotypes that the gDNA method yielded from a few donors. Imported from immuneACCESS, the table was reduced by TCRdb to in-frame sequences with V and J called. These copies leave out some clones; in studies compared against another copy, an unresolved V gene accounts for under half, and the cause of the remainder is not known. The V and J calls and clone size come from that table; D and trimming were worked out from the DNA. In this sample the table shows 1.5 million to 2.5 million clones, about 95% of which occur a single time. Jointly, the top ten make up less than 1.5% of the sample.

The clonotype originates from a man aged 18 to 35 in good health. Sequencing was performed on naive CD8+ T cells sorted from blood. The sample's cell subset or site label is to be understood as: CD45RA+CCR7+.

Here is the DNA: TGCGCCAGCAGCCAAGGGCTGTACTCTGGGGCCAACGTCCTGACTTTC. This codes for CASSQGLYSGANVLTF. The rearranged segments are TRBV4-3 and TRBJ2-6; confidence is insufficient to name the D gene. The CDR3 runs 16 residues from the cysteine to the phenylalanine. Only the CDR3 portion is preserved as DNA: 48 bases, with reading frame beginning at the first base. Reading the germline V gene gives CDR1 LGHNA and CDR2 YSLEER. V sheds 1 base and J sheds 0 bases, leaving 7 bases between their ends.